This T cell receptor (beta chain) was profiled in a study of cytomegalovirus exposure and HLA in healthy donors. Clones were read by immunoSEQ multiplex PCR, and TCRdb kept only the in-frame ones, dropping some. Counted here are over 250,000 clones, about 86% occurring once; the ten biggest clones make up about 1%. Sequenced input: PBMCs. This receptor was taken from a woman aged 18-29 years in good health and CMV-seronegative.

In nucleotides, the CDR3 is TGTGCTAGTGGTTCCCCGGGAGTGAACACCGGGGAGCTGTTTTTT. It specifies CASGSPGVNTGELFF. The chain joins TRBV12-5 to TRBJ2-2; weak D call: TRBD2 (6 bases). The CDR3 is made up of 15 amino acids. CDR1 and CDR2 from the germline V gene are LGHNT and FRNRAP. With 4 bases removed from V and 1 base from J, the gap between germline ends came to 10 bases.